A selection of T cell receptor beta chains follows, all from one sample in a study of cytomegalovirus exposure and HLA in healthy donors. Profiled with immunoSEQ multiplex PCR; TCRdb holds only in-frame clones, not every one. The sample lists 200,000 to 250,000 clones, roughly 80% occurring once. The sequencing input was PBMCs. These receptors all come from a girl aged 2 to 9 in good health and CMV-seronegative. Each CDR3 is given with its conserved first and last residue. The D gene is left open where the match is weak. The size of a clone is reported for some rows only, either as once, few or many, or as a class for expanded clones.

d_gene | abundance | j_gene | v_gene | CDR3aa | CDR3nt
. | . | TRBJ2-7 | TRBV9 | CASSTAPGYSYEQYF | TGTGCCAGCAGCACTGCTCCGGGTTACTCCTACGAGCAGTACTTC
. | few | TRBJ1-2 | TRBV6-6 | CASRPIDKNYGYTF | TGTGCCAGCAGGCCCATTGACAAAAACTATGGCTACACCTTC
. | few | TRBJ1-1 | TRBV4-2 | CASSQDYGENTEAFF | TGTGCCAGCAGCCAAGATTACGGAGAGAACACTGAAGCTTTCTTT
TRBD2 | once | TRBJ2-1 | TRBV9 | CASSVVGGGGAYNEQFF | TGTGCCAGCAGCGTAGTGGGGGGCGGGGGGGCCTACAATGAGCAGTTCTTC
. | . | TRBJ2-1 | TRBV6-5 | CASSSQQGLYNEQFF | TGTGCCAGCAGTTCCCAGCAGGGGTTGTACAATGAGCAGTTCTTC
TRBD2 | . | TRBJ2-2 | TRBV28 | CASSSSGRGTGELFF | TGTGCCAGCAGCTCTAGCGGGAGAGGTACCGGGGAGCTGTTTTTT
. | . | TRBJ2-2 | TRBV7-6 | CASSSLQGISAGELFF | TGTGCCAGCAGCTCCCTACAGGGAATTAGTGCCGGGGAGCTGTTTTTT
TRBD2 | . | TRBJ2-1 | TRBV5-1 | CASRNSGSHNEQFF | TGCGCCAGCAGAAATAGCGGGTCACACAATGAGCAGTTCTTC
TRBD1 | . | TRBJ2-7 | TRBV4-1 | CASSQGLGGQGGHAEQYF | TGCGCCAGCAGCCAAGGCCTTGGGGGACAGGGAGGCCACGCCGAGCAGTACTTC
TRBD2 | . | TRBJ2-7 | TRBV30 | CAWSLGLAGAYEQYF | TGTGCCTGGAGTCTGGGACTAGCGGGTGCGTACGAGCAGTACTTC
. | . | TRBJ1-1 | TRBV28 | CASSHMIAMTEAFF | TGTGCCAGCAGCCACATGATAGCTATGACTGAAGCTTTCTTT
. | . | TRBJ2-5 | TRBV19 | CASSLRGETQYF | TGTGCCAGTAGTCTTAGGGGAGAGACCCAGTACTTC
TRBD1 | . | TRBJ2-7 | TRBV25-1 | CASSEEGQGTYEQYF | TGTGCCAGCAGTGAGGAAGGACAGGGGACTTACGAGCAGTACTTC
TRBD1 | few | TRBJ2-2 | TRBV6-1 | CASSGQTGTGFGELFF | TGTGCCAGCAGTGGGCAGACCGGGACAGGGTTCGGGGAGCTGTTTTTT
. | . | TRBJ1-2 | TRBV27 | CASSLRVSYGYTF | TGTGCCAGCAGTCTTCGGGTCTCTTATGGCTACACCTTC
TRBD2 | . | TRBJ2-5 | TRBV9 | CASSVGAGGTQYF | TGTGCCAGCAGCGTGGGCGCGGGGGGGACCCAGTACTTC
TRBD2 | . | TRBJ2-2 | TRBV9 | CASSAYGGVNTGELFF | TGTGCCAGCAGCGCCTACGGGGGGGTGAACACCGGGGAGCTGTTTTTT
TRBD1 | . | TRBJ2-1 | TRBV6-5 | CASNSRDSYNEQFF | TGTGCCAGCAATTCCCGGGACAGCTACAATGAGCAGTTCTTC
TRBD1 | . | TRBJ1-1 | TRBV4-1 | CASSPRQGTEAFF | TGCGCCAGCAGCCCCAGACAGGGGACTGAAGCTTTCTTT
. | few | TRBJ2-2 | TRBV5-4 | CASSLAMGGYTGELFF | TGTGCCAGCAGCTTGGCCATGGGGGGTTACACCGGGGAGCTGTTTTTT
TRBD1 | . | TRBJ1-2 | TRBV18 | CASSRQGTYGYTF | TGTGCCAGCTCACGACAGGGGACCTATGGCTACACCTTC
. | . | TRBJ1-1 | TRBV25-1 | CASSLWTSEAFF | TGTGCCAGCAGTTTGTGGACTTCTGAAGCTTTCTTT
TRBD2 | . | TRBJ2-7 | TRBV6-5 | CASSYGAGGSLYEQYF | TGTGCCAGCAGTTACGGGGCGGGAGGGAGCCTCTACGAGCAGTACTTC
TRBD2 | . | TRBJ2-7 | TRBV16 | CASSPTSTSGGYYEQYF | TGTGCCAGCAGCCCCACATCAACTAGCGGGGGGTACTACGAGCAGTACTTC
TRBD2 | . | TRBJ2-3 | TRBV6-1 | CASSGTSGADTQYF | TGTGCCAGCAGTGGGACTAGCGGGGCAGATACGCAGTATTTT
. | . | TRBJ1-3 | TRBV7-9 | CASSRTGTSSGNTIYF | TGTGCCAGCAGCAGAACAGGGACGAGCTCTGGAAACACCATATATTTT
TRBD2 | . | TRBJ2-1 | TRBV6-4 | CASSEASGMAVDEQFF | TGTGCCAGCAGTGAGGCTAGCGGGATGGCGGTGGATGAGCAGTTCTTC
. | . | TRBJ1-2 | TRBV5-1 | CASSLGTDNGYTF | TGCGCCAGCAGCTTGGGGACGGACAATGGCTACACCTTC
. | . | TRBJ1-3 | TRBV5-6 | CASSLGDGGAIYF | TGTGCCAGCAGCTTGGGCGATGGGGGCGCCATATATTTT
TRBD1 | . | TRBJ1-5 | TRBV19 | CAGATGGGNQPQHF | TGTGCCGGCGCAACAGGGGGCGGCAATCAGCCCCAGCATTTT
. | . | TRBJ1-2 | TRBV6-4 | CASSGQVNYGYTF | TGTGCCAGCAGTGGACAGGTGAACTATGGCTACACCTTC
TRBD1 | few | TRBJ1-1 | TRBV14 | CASSQGPDREDTEAFF | TGTGCCAGCAGCCAAGGCCCGGACAGGGAGGACACTGAAGCTTTCTTT
. | . | TRBJ2-7 | TRBV7-9 | CSSSFSGANEQYF | TGTTCCAGCAGCTTTTCAGGGGCCAACGAGCAGTACTTC
TRBD1 | . | TRBJ1-2 | TRBV7-3 | CASSQGDSDYTF | TGTGCCAGCAGCCAGGGGGATTCTGACTACACCTTC
TRBD2 | . | TRBJ2-5 | TRBV6-6 | CASRTSGRGFQETQYF | TGTGCCAGCAGGACTAGCGGGAGGGGCTTCCAAGAGACCCAGTACTTC
. | . | TRBJ1-2 | TRBV11-2 | CASSLVQQPNYGYTF | TGTGCCAGCAGCTTAGTACAGCAACCTAACTATGGCTACACCTTC
TRBD2 | few | TRBJ2-1 | TRBV2 | CASRPGGLYNEQFF | TGTGCCAGCAGGCCCGGGGGGTTGTACAATGAGCAGTTCTTC
. | . | TRBJ1-4 | TRBV19 | CASSRTTNEKLFF | TGTGCCAGTAGTCGGACTACTAATGAAAAACTGTTTTTT
TRBD1 | . | TRBJ2-7 | TRBV6-1 | CASFPRTGAIYEQYF | TGTGCCAGCTTTCCTAGGACAGGGGCTATCTACGAGCAGTACTTC
TRBD1 | . | TRBJ2-7 | TRBV18 | CASSRAGQGDYEQYF | TGTGCCAGCTCACGGGCTGGACAGGGGGACTACGAGCAGTACTTC
. | few | TRBJ2-7 | TRBV5-5 | CASSFSRQTHYEQYF | TGTGCCAGCAGCTTCAGTCGACAAACCCACTACGAGCAGTACTTC
. | . | TRBJ2-7 | TRBV2 | CASSGDSYEQYF | TGTGCCAGCAGTGGAGACTCCTACGAGCAGTACTTC
TRBD1 | once | TRBJ1-2 | TRBV19 | CASSKVGQLWYGYTF | TGTGCCAGTAGTAAGGTGGGACAGTTGTGGTATGGCTACACCTTC
. | . | TRBJ2-1 | TRBV5-6 | CASSSFLLGSHNEQFF | TGTGCCAGCAGCTCATTCCTCCTCGGGTCCCACAATGAGCAGTTCTTC
. | . | TRBJ1-1 | TRBV7-9 | CASSLGGATEAFF | TGTGCCAGCAGCTTGGGGGGGGCCACTGAAGCTTTCTTT